The 25 T cell receptor beta chains given below trace back to one sample, sequenced in a study of post-analysis software for immune sequencing data. The study, taken as a whole, reports: Controls showed lower frequencies than patients for four to six TRBV segments, and TRBV5-6, TRBV5-1 and TRBV20-1 were among these.

Their specific antigens are unknown. Prepared TCR beta cDNA libraries contained unique molecular identifiers. TCRdb processed the PCR reads anew with MiXCR; each CDR3 protein has one entry. The sample shows about 770,000 distinct CDR3 sequences, around 42% of them seen only once. Sequencing was carried out using blood. The receptors shown here come from a girl between 5 and 17 years old with multiple sclerosis.

This clonotype has a handful of counts. V is TRBV18 and J is TRBJ2-7; the D gene is possibly TRBD2 (5 bases). Germline V CDR1 and CDR2: KGHSH, LQKENI. CDR3 length: 13 amino acids. Trimming stripped 1 base from V and 5 bases from J, with 9 bases between. The CDR3 nucleotides are TGTGCCAGCTCACCACGAGGGCTGGACGAGCAGTACTTC. Its translation: CASSPRGLDEQYF. Variable domain in full (rest from reference TRBV18 and TRBJ2-7): NAGVMQNPRHLVRRRGQEARLRCSPMKGHSHVYWYRQLPEEGLKFMVYLQKENIIDESGMPKERFSAEFPKEGPSILRIQQVVRGDSAAYFCASSPRGLDEQYFGPGTRLTVT.

The V call is TRBV10-1, the J call TRBJ1-6; D is uncertain. Trimming removed 3 bases at V and 8 bases at J, with 8 bases between. This CDR3 contains 13 residues. Looked up from germline, CDR1 is WNHNN and CDR2 is SYGVQD (reference sequence). CDR3 bases: TGCGCCAGCAGTGATACCGTGGATTCACCCCTCCACTTT. It translates to CASSDTVDSPLHF.

The gene calls are TRBV30 and TRBJ1-1; 8 bases are a match to TRBD1. Germline V gene lookup returns CDR1 GTSNPN and CDR2 SVGIG (reference sequence). The V segment lost 0 bases and the J segment 7 bases; nucleotides outside the gene matches: 1. CDR3 length: 12 residues. As DNA, the CDR3 is TGTGCCTGGAGTGTAGGGACAGGTGAAGCTTTCTTT. Amino acids: CAWSVGTGEAFF.

V usage is TRBV29-1 and J usage is TRBJ2-1; D not resolved. The V end lost 5 bases, the J end lost 9 bases, and 8 bases lay between the germline ends. The CDR3 is made up of 10 amino acids. Germline CDR1 SQVTM, CDR2 ANQGSEA. CDR3 in amino acids: CSVLVGEQFF. Written as DNA, the CDR3 is TGCAGCGTTTTAGTGGGTGAGCAGTTCTTC.

This clonotype has just a few counts. The J gene is TRBJ2-1, the V gene TRBV6-2 or TRBV6-3; weak D call: TRBD1 (6 bases). The CDR3 runs to 15 residues. The germline V gene has CDR1 MNHEY and CDR2 SVGEGT. The V and J ends lost 6 bases and 6 bases respectively, with 18 bases between them. CDR3 sequence reads: CASSRPTGSPNEQFF. CDR3 sequence (DNA): TGTGCCAGCAGCCGGCCCACAGGGTCCCCCAATGAGCAGTTCTTC.

This chain links TRBV6-2 or TRBV6-3 with TRBJ2-1; TRBD2 agrees at 12 bases. V trimming: 6 bases; J trimming: 6 bases; junction bases outside the gene matches: 12. There are 17 residues in the CDR3. In germline, CDR1 is MNHEY, CDR2 SVGEGT. CDR3 region: CASRPSGRAVMGNEQFF. The CDR3 coding sequence is TGTGCCAGCAGGCCTAGCGGGAGGGCCGTGATGGGCAATGAGCAGTTCTTC.

This clonotype was detected a few times. Since no conserved phenylalanine or tryptophan closes the CDR3, a read error is the likely cause. In DNA, the CDR3 is TGTGCCACCAGTGGTTCCCTCGGTCCGGAAACCTACAATGAGCAGTTCGTC. This codes for CATSGSLGPETYNEQFV. The chain is built from TRBV24-1 and TRBJ2-1; unclear D gene. The V end was cut by 5 bases, the J end by 2 bases, with 18 bases between. Germline CDR1 reads KGHDR; CDR2 reads SFDVKD. The CDR3 runs to 17 residues.

This clonotype was seen only a few times. The rearrangement joins TRBV9 to TRBJ2-1, with D perhaps matching TRBD1 (5 bases). Germline V gene lookup returns CDR1 SGDLS and CDR2 YYNGEE. The germline V and J ends were trimmed by 0 bases and 2 bases, with 9 bases remaining between them. CDR3 length: 15 residues. The CDR3 nucleotides are TGTGCCAGCAGCGTAGCAGGGCAGACCTACAATGAGCAGTTCTTC. Its protein product is CASSVAGQTYNEQFF. The full variable domain, in which reference TRBV9 and TRBJ2-1 provide the parts outside the CDR3, is DSGVTQTPKHLITATGQRVTLRCSPRSGDLSVYWYQQSLDQGLQFLIQYYNGEERAKGNILERFSAQQFPDLHSELNLSSLELGDSALYFCASSVAGQTYNEQFFGPGTRLTVL.

The chain's CDR3 is CASSLAIRGGVQETQYF. The CDR3 DNA is TGTGCCAGCAGCTTAGCTATCAGGGGGGGGGTCCAAGAGACCCAGTACTTC. The chain recombines TRBV7-8 with TRBJ2-5; D possibly matches TRBD1 or TRBD2 (7 bases each). Trimming pared 0 bases from V and 1 base from J, leaving 15 bases between. The germline V gene encodes CDR1 SGHVS and CDR2 FQNEAQ. The length of the CDR3 is 17 residues.

The gene calls are TRBV11-1 and TRBJ2-3, with a weak D call TRBD2 (6 bases). Trimming took 4 bases from V and 10 from J, leaving 21 bases between them. The CDR3 runs to 15 residues. The germline V gene encodes CDR1 SGHAT and CDR2 FQDESV (reference sequence). CDR3 sequence reads: CASSSISGDLVAQYF. The CDR3 bases are TGTGCCAGCAGCTCTATCTCGGGGGATCTTGTGGCGCAGTATTTT.

The V and J genes are TRBV12-3 or TRBV12-4 and TRBJ1-1; D is undetermined. The CDR3 totals 14 residues. Trimming pared 2 bases from V and 10 bases from J, leaving 17 bases between. CDR3 bases: TGTGCCAGCAGTTTATCCCCCAAGAGGTTTCTAGCTTTCTTT. Its protein product is CASSLSPKRFLAFF.

The chain links TRBV11-3 to TRBJ2-1, with D perhaps matching TRBD2 (6 bases). CDR3 length equals 13 residues. Trimming removed 5 bases from V and 7 bases from J, with 12 bases in between. Looked up from germline, CDR1 is SGHNT and CDR2 is YENEEA. This chain's CDR3 is CASSHRLGNEQFF. The CDR3, as DNA: TGTGCCAGCAGCCACCGACTAGGTAATGAGCAGTTCTTC.

This clonotype has a handful of counts. V and J are TRBV6-2 or TRBV6-3 and TRBJ1-2; possible D gene TRBD1, 5 bases. CDR1 and CDR2 from the germline V gene are MNHEY and SVGEGT. V shed 10 bases and J shed 3 bases, with 12 bases lying between them. The CDR3 length is 12 residues. The CDR3 sequence: CATQGEDYGYTF. The CDR3 DNA reads as TGTGCCACCCAAGGGGAGGACTATGGCTACACCTTC.

For this clonotype: A read error may account for a junction end that differs from germline. The rearrangement links TRBV15 to TRBJ2-7, with D perhaps being TRBD1 or TRBD2 (5 bases each). The CDR3 extends over 14 amino acids. CDR1 is LNHNV and CDR2 is YYDKDF in the germline V gene (reference sequence). DNA for the CDR3: TGTGCCACCAGCAGAGATCTGGGGACCTACGGGCAGTACTTC. Encoded protein: CATSRDLGTYGQYF.

This clonotype was seen just once. The chain links TRBV15 to TRBJ1-2; D uncertain. The CDR3 has 13 residues. The germline V and J ends were trimmed by 1 base and 4 bases, with 7 bases remaining between them. Germline V lookup: CDR1 LNHNV, CDR2 YYDKDF (reference sequence). In DNA, the CDR3 is TGTGCCACCAGCAGAGTCCTCAGCTATGGCTACACCTTC. Protein product: CATSRVLSYGYTF.

This clonotype has only a few counts. This chain uses TRBV5-1 with TRBJ2-7, with 12 bases fitting TRBD2. Germline CDR1 and CDR2: SGHRS and YFSETQ. The ends lost 4 bases at V and 2 bases at J; junction bases unmatched: 7. This CDR3 region has 16 residues. The CDR3 spells CASSPMGLAGPYEQYF. CDR3 nucleotide sequence: TGCGCCAGCAGCCCCATGGGACTAGCGGGTCCCTACGAGCAGTACTTC.

Only one count was recorded for this clonotype. One end of the junction does not line up with germline, which may come from a read error. The CDR3 bases are TGTGCCATCAGTGTCGGCACCAGGGAGCTGTTTTTT. Its translation is CAISVGTRELFF. This chain uses TRBV10-3 with TRBJ2-2; D gene uncertain. The CDR3 contains 12 residues. Per germline, CDR1 ENHRY and CDR2 SYGVKD.

The chain combines TRBV12-3 or TRBV12-4 with TRBJ2-2; 7 nucleotides agree with TRBD1. This CDR3 region has 15 residues. Germline trimming cut 5 bases from V and 6 bases from J; bases unmatched to any gene: 9. DNA for the CDR3: TGTGCCAGCAGTCCGCCAACAGGGGTTCCCGGGGAGCTGTTTTTT. Translated, it gives CASSPPTGVPGELFF.

V usage is TRBV7-9 and J usage is TRBJ2-5; 9 bases fit TRBD1. CDR3 length: 16 amino acids. The germline V gene has CDR1 SEHNR and CDR2 FQNEAQ (reference sequence). V lost 5 bases to trimming and J lost 5 bases; unmatched junction nucleotides: 12. CDR3 amino acids: CASSLGAIGQGETQYF. The CDR3 DNA follows: TGTGCCAGCAGCCTAGGAGCGATAGGACAGGGGGAGACCCAGTACTTC.

This clonotype was seen only a few times. The chain joins TRBV12-3 or TRBV12-4 to TRBJ1-1; TRBD1 agrees at 8 bases. V lost 5 bases to trimming and J lost 5 bases; unmatched junction nucleotides: 7. The CDR3 is 14 residues long. CDR3 loop: CASSPRTGRTEAFF. For the CDR3, the DNA is TGTGCCAGCAGTCCCCGGACAGGGAGAACTGAAGCTTTCTTT.

The chain is built from TRBV9 and TRBJ1-2, with D possibly being TRBD1 (6 bases). V gave up 4 bases and J gave up 3 bases, with 16 bases separating them. From germline, CDR1 is SGDLS and CDR2 YYNGEE. This CDR3 has 15 residues. The CDR3: CASSPDTGNYYGYTF. The CDR3 DNA reads TGTGCCAGCAGCCCGGACACAGGGAATTACTATGGCTACACCTTC.

This chain joins TRBV20-1 and TRBJ2-1; 13 bases agree with TRBD2. Germline CDR1 and CDR2: DFQATT and SNEGSKA (reference sequence). Trimming removed 2 bases from V and 10 bases from J; junction bases left unmatched: 8. CDR3 length: 15 residues. CDR3 DNA: TGCAGTGCTAGAACGCGGACTAGCGGGAGTGGAGAGCAGTTCTTC. This encodes CSARTRTSGSGEQFF.

This clonotype has a handful of counts. The chain joins TRBV29-1 to TRBJ2-1, with TRBD1 matching over 9 bases. The CDR3 extends over 13 amino acids. Germline CDR1 reads SQVTM; CDR2 reads ANQGSEA. V dropped 6 bases and J dropped 4; count of bases not matched to a gene: 4. In DNA form, the CDR3 reads TGCAGCGTAACAGGGGGCGCGTACAATGAGCAGTTCTTC. This translates into CSVTGGAYNEQFF.

This clonotype appeared a few times. V is TRBV7-8 and J is TRBJ2-1, with 12 bases matching TRBD2. J was trimmed by 6 bases and V by 10 bases; bases with no gene match: 10. The CDR3 has 15 amino acids. The germline V gene encodes CDR1 SGHVS and CDR2 FQNEAQ. The CDR3 sequence is CATLAGGPSRNEQFF. The CDR3 nucleotides read TGTGCCACCCTAGCGGGAGGGCCCTCGCGCAATGAGCAGTTCTTC.

The rearrangement uses TRBV9 and TRBJ2-3, with TRBD2 as a possible D gene (6 bases). CDR3 length: 17 amino acids. Germline lookup yields CDR1 SGDLS and CDR2 YYNGEE. Deletions cut 4 bases from V and 6 bases from J, with 24 bases between. This chain's CDR3 is CASSLRDIGSSGDTQYF. CDR3 nucleotide sequence: TGTGCCAGCAGCTTGAGAGATATCGGGAGTTCGGGGGATACGCAGTATTTT. Drawing the rest from reference TRBV9 and TRBJ2-3, the complete variable domain is DSGVTQTPKHLITATGQRVTLRCSPRSGDLSVYWYQQSLDQGLQFLIQYYNGEERAKGNILERFSAQQFPDLHSELNLSSLELGDSALYFCASSLRDIGSSGDTQYFGPGTRLTVL.